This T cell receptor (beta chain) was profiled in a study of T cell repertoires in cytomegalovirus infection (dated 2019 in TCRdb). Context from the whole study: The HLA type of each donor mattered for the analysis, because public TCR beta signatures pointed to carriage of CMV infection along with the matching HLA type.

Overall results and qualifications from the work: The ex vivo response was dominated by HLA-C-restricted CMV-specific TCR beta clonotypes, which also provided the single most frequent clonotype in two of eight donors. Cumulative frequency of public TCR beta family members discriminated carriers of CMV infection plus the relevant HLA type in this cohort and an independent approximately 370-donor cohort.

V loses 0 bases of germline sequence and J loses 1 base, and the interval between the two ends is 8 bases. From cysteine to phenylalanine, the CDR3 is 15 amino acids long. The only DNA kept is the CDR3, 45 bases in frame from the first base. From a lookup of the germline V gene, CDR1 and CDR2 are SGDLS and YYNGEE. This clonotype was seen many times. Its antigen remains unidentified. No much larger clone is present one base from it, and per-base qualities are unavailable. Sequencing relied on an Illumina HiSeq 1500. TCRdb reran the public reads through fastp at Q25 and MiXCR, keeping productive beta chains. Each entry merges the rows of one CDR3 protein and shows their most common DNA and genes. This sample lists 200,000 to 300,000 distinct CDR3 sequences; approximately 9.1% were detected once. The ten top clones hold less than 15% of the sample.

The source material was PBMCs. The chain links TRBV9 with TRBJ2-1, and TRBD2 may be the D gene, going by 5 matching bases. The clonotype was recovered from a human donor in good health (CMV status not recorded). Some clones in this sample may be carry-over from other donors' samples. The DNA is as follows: TGTGCCAGCAGCGTAGCAACGGGATCCTACAATGAGCAGTTCTTC. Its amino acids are CASSVATGSYNEQFF.